These 19 T cell receptor beta chains originate from one sample sequenced in a study of CXCR3-negative and CXCR3-positive naive CD8 T cells. Notes on the study in general: More hydrophobic TRB CDR3s occurred in CXCR3-positive than in CXCR3-negative naive cells.

UMI-labeled TRB cDNA libraries were prepared by 5' RACE. TCRdb re-called the 5' RACE reads; every CDR3 protein appears as one record, without DNA. The table lists about 120,000 distinct CDR3 sequences, with approximately 0.38% in the top ten. These receptors are not linked to any known antigen. The sample consisted of naive CXCR3+ CD8+ T cells from blood. Subset here: CD45RO-CCR7+CD27+CD95- naive CD8+ T cells expressing CXCR3 (TNR3+). All receptors derive from a human donor in good health. Some clones in this sample may be carry-over from other donors' samples.

J is TRBJ2-1 and V is TRBV7-2; TCRdb's assignment of TRBD2 cannot be checked, as there is no DNA. Germline V lookup: CDR1 SGHTA, CDR2 FQGNSA. This CDR3 is 16 amino acids long. The CDR3 loop reads CASSLILAGGGNEQFF.

The chain combines TRBV6-5 with TRBJ2-7; TCRdb's D call of TRBD1 is untestable without DNA. The CDR3 totals 13 residues. CDR1 and CDR2 (germline): MNHEY, SVGAGI. CDR3 sequence reads: CASSYLGAGEQYF.

This rearrangement joins TRBV20-1 to TRBJ2-7; TCRdb gives TRBD2 as the D gene, but with no DNA this cannot be confirmed. Per the germline V gene, CDR1 is DFQATT and CDR2 is SNEGSKA (reference sequence). CDR3 size: 15 residues. CDR3 residues: CSARVPLSGSYERYF.

This chain links TRBV6-2 or TRBV6-3 with TRBJ2-3; TCRdb's assignment of TRBD2 cannot be checked, as there is no DNA. Germline CDR1 is MNHEY and CDR2 is SVGEGT. The CDR3 contains 15 residues. CDR3: CASRGPSAPPDTQYF.

The gene calls are TRBV7-3 and TRBJ2-1; absent DNA, TCRdb's TRBD2 call cannot be checked. Germline-derived CDR1 and CDR2 are SGHTA and FQGTGA. CDR3 length: 14 amino acids. CDR3 sequence: CASSPASGHNEQFF.

The chain links TRBV4-1 to TRBJ2-2. This CDR3 spans 13 amino acids. Germline lookup yields CDR1 MGHRA and CDR2 YSYEKL. The CDR3: CASSQVGTGELFF.

The chain recombines TRBV16 with TRBJ2-3. The CDR3 loop spans 17 amino acids. CDR1 and CDR2 from the germline V gene are KGHSY and FQNENV. CDR3 sequence: CASSQSYGDRTTDTQYF.

This chain links TRBV3-2 with TRBJ2-4; TCRdb outputs TRBD1, but without DNA this stays unchecked. TRBV3-2 is designated a pseudogene. The CDR3 contains 17 residues. The CDR3 spells CASSPSGERLAKNIQYF.

The V gene is TRBV10-3, the J gene TRBJ2-3; TCRdb selects TRBD1, and the lack of DNA leaves this call unchecked. The CDR3 is made up of 14 amino acids. CDR1 is ENHRY and CDR2 is SYGVKD in the germline V gene. Here the CDR3 reads CAIEDRGGTDTQYF.

The CDR3 region is CASSQPTQTGTFEAFF. The chain links TRBV6-6 to TRBJ1-1; absent DNA, TCRdb's TRBD1 call cannot be checked. Germline V CDR1 and CDR2: MNHNY, SVGAGI (reference sequence). CDR3 size: 16 residues.

This sequence joins TRBV5-4 and TRBJ2-5; TCRdb's D gene call, TRBD1, goes unchecked for lack of DNA. This CDR3 has 15 residues. Looked up from germline, CDR1 is SGHNT and CDR2 is YYREEE (reference sequence). CDR3: CASSLARDPQETQYF.

The chain carries TRBV4-3 and TRBJ2-5; absent DNA, TCRdb's TRBD2 call cannot be checked. Per germline, CDR1 LGHNA and CDR2 YSLEER. The CDR3 contains 16 residues. CDR3 sequence reads: CASSRTWRGVEETQYF.

This chain's CDR3 is CAISESRLAGSPDTQYF. The V and J genes are TRBV10-3 and TRBJ2-3; TCRdb proposes TRBD2, but this gene call is untestable without DNA. Germline CDR1 and CDR2: ENHRY and SYGVKD. This CDR3 is 17 amino acids long.

V gene TRBV29-1 combines with J gene TRBJ2-2; no DNA is available, so the TRBD1 call from TCRdb remains unchecked. The V gene's germline CDR1 is SQVTM and CDR2 ANQGSEA. This CDR3 has 13 residues. The CDR3 loop reads CSVRGVDTGELFF.

This sequence joins TRBV29-1 and TRBJ1-2; no DNA is available, so the TRBD1 call from TCRdb remains unchecked. The CDR3 contains 14 residues. Germline CDR1 and CDR2: SQVTM and ANQGSEA. The CDR3 loop is CSVEEAGANYGYTF.

V is TRBV12-3 or TRBV12-4 and J is TRBJ2-1. The CDR3 has 14 amino acids. The CDR3 reads CASRDMSKGNEQFF.

The genes are TRBV29-1 and TRBJ2-7; TCRdb picks TRBD1, but there is no DNA to check that call. This CDR3 has 13 amino acids. The germline gives CDR1 SQVTM, CDR2 ANQGSEA. The CDR3 is CSVAGGVGYEQYF.

V gene TRBV7-9 combines with J gene TRBJ1-2; TCRdb reports TRBD1, a call that lacks DNA to check it against. This CDR3 has 13 residues. Germline assignment: CDR1 SEHNR and CDR2 FQNEAQ (reference sequence). This CDR3 is CASSLGTGLGYTF. The variable domain in full, completed from reference TRBV7-9 and TRBJ1-2, reads DTGVSQNPRHKITKRGQNVTFRCDPISEHNRLYWYRQTLGQGPEFLTYFQNEAQLEKSRLLSDRFSAERPKGSFSTLEIQRTEQGDSAMYLCASSLGTGLGYTFGSGTRLTVV.

The chain has TRBV4-3 and TRBJ1-1; TCRdb's assignment of TRBD1 cannot be checked, as there is no DNA. Germline CDR1 and CDR2: LGHNA and YSLEER. The CDR3 contains 15 residues. CDR3: CASSSRGAKATEAFF.